Only one count was recorded for the clone carrying this TCR beta chain. Its target is not known. The data are from a study of shared clonotypes between healthy human individuals. Study findings and constraints: Shared across a few donors were around 5% of the naive CD4 clonotypes. The genetic and exposure-history diversity represented was limited by few donors.

It was CD45RO-negative cells, positively selected for CCR7, that made up naive CD8 cells, with terminally differentiated effector memory CD45RA+ cells excluded. Deep-level assay runs were performed. TCRdb's copy holds only in-frame clones and misses some; the assay was immunoSEQ multiplex PCR. The data show 650,000 to 800,000 clones, about 90% seen once. The length of the CDR3 is 15 residues. Germline loops: CDR1 SGDLS, CDR2 YYNGEE. Trimming at V came to 9 bases and at J to 0 bases, leaving 8 bases not matched to a gene. The rearrangement joins TRBV9 to TRBJ2-1; 8 nucleotides agree with TRBD2. Source material: naive CD8+ T cells sorted from blood. This clonotype was obtained from a man younger than 45 in good health. CDR3 coding DNA: TGTGCCACCGCCAGCGGGAGTAGCTCCTACAATGAGCAGTTCTTC. Protein: CATASGSSSYNEQFF.